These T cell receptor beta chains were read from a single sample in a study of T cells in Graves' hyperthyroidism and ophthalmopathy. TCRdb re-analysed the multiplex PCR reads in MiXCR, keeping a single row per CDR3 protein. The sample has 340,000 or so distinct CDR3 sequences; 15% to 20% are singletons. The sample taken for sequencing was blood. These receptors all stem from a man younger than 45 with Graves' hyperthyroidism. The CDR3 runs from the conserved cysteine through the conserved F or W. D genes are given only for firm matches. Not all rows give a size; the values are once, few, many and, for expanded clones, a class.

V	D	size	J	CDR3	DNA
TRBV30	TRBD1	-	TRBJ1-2	CAWSRGRNYGYTF	TGTGCCTGGAGCAGGGGGCGTAACTATGGCTACACCTTC
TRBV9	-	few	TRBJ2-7	CASSPQTGGYEQYF	TGTGCCAGCAGCCCTCAGACAGGTGGCTACGAGCAGTACTTC
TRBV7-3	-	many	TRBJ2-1	CASSAHRDPTVEQFF	TGTGCCAGCAGCGCCCACAGGGACCCTACAGTTGAGCAGTTCTTC
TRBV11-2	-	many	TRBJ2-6	CASSLVVQAGANVLTF	TGTGCCAGCAGCTTAGTGGTACAGGCTGGGGCCAACGTCCTGACTTTC
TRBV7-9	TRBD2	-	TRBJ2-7	CASSLDSGREYEQYF	TGTGCCAGCAGCTTAGACAGCGGGAGGGAGTACGAGCAGTACTTC
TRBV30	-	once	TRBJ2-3	CAWSGGGPDTQYF	TGTGCCTGGAGTGGGGGAGGCCCAGATACGCAGTATTTT
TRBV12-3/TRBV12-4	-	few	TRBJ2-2	CASSSDRGRVNTGELFF	TGTGCCAGCAGCTCAGACCGGGGGCGCGTTAACACCGGGGAGCTGTTTTTT
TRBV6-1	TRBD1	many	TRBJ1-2	CASIDRGGIYGYTF	TGTGCCAGCATCGACAGGGGTGGAATCTATGGCTACACCTTC
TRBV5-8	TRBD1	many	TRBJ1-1	CASSNNRGTGNTEAFF	TGTGCCAGCAGCAATAACAGGGGAACGGGGAACACTGAAGCTTTCTTT
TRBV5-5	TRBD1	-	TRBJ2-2	CASSMTGENTGELFF	TGTGCCAGCAGCATGACAGGGGAGAACACCGGGGAGCTGTTTTTT
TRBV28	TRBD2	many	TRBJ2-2	CASSFETSGSRLLNGELFF	TGTGCCAGCAGTTTTGAGACTAGCGGGAGTAGATTGTTAAACGGGGAGCTGTTTTTT
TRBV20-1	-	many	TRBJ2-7	CSARDVGNAYEQYF	TGCAGTGCTAGAGATGTTGGTAATGCCTACGAGCAGTACTTC
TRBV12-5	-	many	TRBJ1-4	CASGSDGTPNEKLFF	TGTGCTAGTGGTTCCGACGGGACCCCTAATGAAAAACTGTTTTTT
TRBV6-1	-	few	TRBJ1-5	CASSEAGGIPYYSNQPQHF	TGTGCCAGCAGTGAAGCGGGAGGGATTCCCTACTATAGCAATCAGCCCCAGCATTTT
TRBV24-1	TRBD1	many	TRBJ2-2	CATSRDREMGETSNTGELFF	TGTGCCACCAGTCGGGACAGGGAAATGGGGGAGACTTCGAACACCGGGGAGCTGTTTTTT
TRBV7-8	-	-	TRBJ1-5	CASSSRQLPDQPQHF	TGTGCCAGCAGCTCAAGACAGCTACCAGATCAGCCCCAGCATTTT
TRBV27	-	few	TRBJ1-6	CASSLLYNSPLHF	TGTGCCAGCAGTTTGCTGTATAATTCACCCCTCCACTTT
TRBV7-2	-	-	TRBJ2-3	CASSLLLGSPDTQYF	TGTGCCAGCAGCTTACTGTTGGGGTCTCCAGATACGCAGTATTTT
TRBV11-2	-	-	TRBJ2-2	CASSLGLKNTGELFF	TGTGCCAGCAGCTTAGGCCTCAAGAACACCGGGGAGCTGTTTTTT
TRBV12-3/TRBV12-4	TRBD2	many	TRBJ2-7	CASSFIPGLAGEQYF	TGTGCCAGCAGTTTCATCCCGGGACTAGCGGGCGAGCAGTACTTC
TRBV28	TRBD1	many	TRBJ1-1	CASIPGGTANTEAFF	TGTGCCAGCATCCCAGGAGGGACAGCAAACACTGAAGCTTTCTTT
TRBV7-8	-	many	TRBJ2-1	CASRATHRNNEQFF	TGTGCCAGCAGGGCGACACACCGAAACAATGAGCAGTTCTTC
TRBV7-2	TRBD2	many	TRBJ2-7	CASSLVGLAGGGVSYEQYF	TGTGCCAGCAGCTTAGTGGGTCTAGCGGGAGGAGGTGTGTCCTACGAGCAGTACTTC
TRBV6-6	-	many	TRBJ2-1	CASSYSGSPNEQFF	TGTGCCAGCAGTTACTCAGGGTCACCCAATGAGCAGTTCTTC
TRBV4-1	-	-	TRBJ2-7	CASSRNRAEASYEQYF	TGCGCCAGCAGCCGAAACAGGGCAGAAGCATCCTACGAGCAGTACTTC
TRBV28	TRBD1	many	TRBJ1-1	CASSPRQGASEAFF	TGTGCCAGCAGTCCTCGACAGGGGGCTTCTGAAGCTTTCTTT
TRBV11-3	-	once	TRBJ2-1	CASSLESRHEQFF	TGTGCCAGCAGCTTAGAGTCTAGACATGAGCAGTTCTTC
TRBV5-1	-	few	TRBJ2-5	CASSLAGTEQETQYF	TGCGCCAGCAGCTTGGCGGGGACCGAGCAAGAGACCCAGTACTTC
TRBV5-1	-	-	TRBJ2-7	CASSPDGAYERYF	TGCGCCAGCAGCCCTGACGGAGCCTACGAGCGGTACTTC
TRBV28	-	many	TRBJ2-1	CASTLSHEQFF	TGTGCCAGCACCTTATCCCATGAGCAGTTCTTC
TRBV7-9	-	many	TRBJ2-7	CASSSSVNYEQYF	TGTGCCAGCAGCTCGTCCGTGAATTACGAGCAGTACTTC
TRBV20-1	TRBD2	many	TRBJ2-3	CSAPGLASTDTQYF	TGCAGTGCTCCCGGACTAGCAAGCACGGATACGCAGTATTTT
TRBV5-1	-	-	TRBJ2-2	CASSLFTNTGELFF	TGCGCCAGCAGCTTGTTTACGAACACCGGGGAGCTGTTTTTT
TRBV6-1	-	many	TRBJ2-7	CASRPPEGAYEQYF	TGTGCCAGCAGACCTCCGGAGGGGGCCTACGAGCAGTACTTC
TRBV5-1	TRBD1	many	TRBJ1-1	CASSSQGGVNTEAFF	TGCGCCAGCAGCTCCCAGGGGGGGGTGAACACTGAAGCTTTCTTT
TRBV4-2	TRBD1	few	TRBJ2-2	CASSQAGQGVTGELFF	TGTGCCAGCAGCCAAGCGGGACAGGGTGTGACCGGGGAGCTGTTTTTT
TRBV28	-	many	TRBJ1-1	CASSLTGRFRGAFF	TGTGCCAGCAGCCTGACCGGACGCTTCCGCGGAGCTTTCTTT
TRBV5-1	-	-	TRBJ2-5	CASSSDVARLETQYF	TGCGCCAGCAGCTCAGACGTAGCGAGATTGGAGACCCAGTACTTC
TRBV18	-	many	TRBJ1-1	CASSLNLEAFF	TGTGCCAGCTCCCTTAACCTGGAAGCTTTCTTT
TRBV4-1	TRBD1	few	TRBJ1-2	CASSQGQGSIYGYTF	TGCGCCAGCAGCCAGGGACAGGGCTCCATCTATGGCTACACCTTC
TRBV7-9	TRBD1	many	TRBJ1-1	CASSLEQGAFTEAFF	TGTGCCAGCAGCTTAGAACAGGGGGCGTTCACTGAAGCTTTCTTT
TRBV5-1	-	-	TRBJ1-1	CASSLVATAMNTEAFF	TGCGCCAGCAGCTTGGTTGCGACAGCAATGAACACTGAAGCTTTCTTT
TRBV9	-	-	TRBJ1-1	CASSAWTDPGTEAFF	TGTGCCAGCAGCGCCTGGACAGACCCGGGCACTGAAGCTTTCTTT
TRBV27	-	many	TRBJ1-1	CASSLKGVGGTEAFF	TGTGCCAGCAGTTTAAAAGGGGTAGGAGGAACTGAAGCTTTCTTT
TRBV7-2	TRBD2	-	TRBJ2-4	CASSSGTSGRGLAKNIQYF	TGTGCCAGCAGCTCCGGGACTAGCGGGAGGGGGTTAGCCAAAAACATTCAGTACTTC
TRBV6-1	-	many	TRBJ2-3	CASSEATAAAADTQYF	TGTGCCAGCAGTGAAGCTACGGCTGCCGCGGCGGATACGCAGTATTTT
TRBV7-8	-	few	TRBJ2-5	CASSLAGFKETQYF	TGTGCCAGCAGCTTAGCCGGCTTCAAAGAGACCCAGTACTTC
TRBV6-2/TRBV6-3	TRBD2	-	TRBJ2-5	CASSYPAGGGQETQYF	TGTGCCAGCAGTTACCCGGCGGGAGGTGGCCAAGAGACCCAGTACTTC
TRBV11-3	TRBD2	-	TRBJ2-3	CASSFGGTSGSTDTQYF	TGTGCCAGCAGCTTTGGTGGGACTAGCGGGAGCACAGATACGCAGTATTTT
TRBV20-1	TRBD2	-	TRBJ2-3	CSAAYGGDTQYF	TGCAGTGCTGCCTATGGGGGGGACACGCAGTATTTT
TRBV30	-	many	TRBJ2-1	CAWSRDPGIEQFF	TGTGCCTGGAGTCGGGACCCAGGTATTGAGCAGTTCTTC
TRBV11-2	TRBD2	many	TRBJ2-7	CASSFGDWTSDEQYF	TGTGCCAGCAGCTTCGGAGATTGGACTAGCGACGAGCAGTACTTC
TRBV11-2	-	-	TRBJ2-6	CASSLHWGSGANVLTF	TGTGCCAGCAGCTTACATTGGGGCTCTGGGGCCAACGTCCTGACTTTC
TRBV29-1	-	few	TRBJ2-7	CSVAGQLKSSYEQYF	TGCAGCGTTGCGGGGCAGCTAAAGAGCTCCTACGAGCAGTACTTC
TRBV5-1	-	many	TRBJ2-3	CASSLARAGSVTDTQYF	TGCGCCAGCAGCTTGGCTCGGGCGGGTTCGGTGACAGATACGCAGTATTTT